This T cell receptor (beta chain) was identified during a study of blood T cells in healthy people across ages. Study results and limitations: Diversity of TCR beta correlated strongly with naive T cell percentage.

Healthy Caucasians from Russia aged roughly 6 to 95 served as donors. Primed by a sample-barcoded 5' primer and a J-beta primer mix, a second PCR proceeded for about 6 to 12 cycles. MiXCR, run by TCRdb on the 5' RACE reads, gives a single entry per CDR3 protein. Of about 400,000 distinct CDR3 sequences in the sample, 52% are singletons; the top ten hold about 54%. This clonotype was recorded at least ten times. What it binds is not known. Germline CDR1 reads DFQATT; CDR2 reads SNEGSKA (reference sequence). There are 11 residues in the CDR3. The source material was blood. The chain couples TRBV20-1 to TRBJ2-7; TRBD1 matches 10 bases. The clonotype was recovered from a man in his 60s in good health. The CDR3: CRSGQGREQYF. As DNA, the CDR3 is TGCAGATCGGGACAGGGGCGGGAGCAGTACTTC.